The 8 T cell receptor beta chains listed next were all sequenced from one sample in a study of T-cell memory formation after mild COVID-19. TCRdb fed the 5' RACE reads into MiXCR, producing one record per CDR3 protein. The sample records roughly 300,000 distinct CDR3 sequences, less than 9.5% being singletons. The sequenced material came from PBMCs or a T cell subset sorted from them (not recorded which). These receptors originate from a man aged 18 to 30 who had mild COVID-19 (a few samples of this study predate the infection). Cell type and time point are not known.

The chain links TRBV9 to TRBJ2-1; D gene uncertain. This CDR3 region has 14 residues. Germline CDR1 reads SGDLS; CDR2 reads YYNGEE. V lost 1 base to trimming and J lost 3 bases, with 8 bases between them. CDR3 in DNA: TGTGCCAGCAGCGTAACGGAAGGCTACAATGAGCAGTTCTTC. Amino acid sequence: CASSVTEGYNEQFF.

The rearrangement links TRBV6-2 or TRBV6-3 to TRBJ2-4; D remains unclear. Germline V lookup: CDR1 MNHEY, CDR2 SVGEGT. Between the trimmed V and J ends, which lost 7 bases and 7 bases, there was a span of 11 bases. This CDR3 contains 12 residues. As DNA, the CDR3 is TGTGCCAGCACCTACCCGGAGAACATTCAGTACTTC. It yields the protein CASTYPENIQYF.

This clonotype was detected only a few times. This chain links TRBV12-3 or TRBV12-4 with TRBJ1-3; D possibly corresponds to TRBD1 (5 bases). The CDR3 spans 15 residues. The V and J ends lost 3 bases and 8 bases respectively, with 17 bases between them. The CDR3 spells CASSFEGVAVDTIYF. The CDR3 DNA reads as TGTGCCAGCAGTTTTGAAGGGGTCGCCGTAGACACCATATATTTT.

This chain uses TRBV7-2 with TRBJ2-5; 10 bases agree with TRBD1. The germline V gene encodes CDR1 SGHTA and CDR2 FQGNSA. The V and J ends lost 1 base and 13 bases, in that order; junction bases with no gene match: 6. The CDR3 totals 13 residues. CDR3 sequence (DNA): TGTGCCAGCAGCTTAGGAGCGGGACAGGGGTTGTACTTC. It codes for CASSLGAGQGLYF.

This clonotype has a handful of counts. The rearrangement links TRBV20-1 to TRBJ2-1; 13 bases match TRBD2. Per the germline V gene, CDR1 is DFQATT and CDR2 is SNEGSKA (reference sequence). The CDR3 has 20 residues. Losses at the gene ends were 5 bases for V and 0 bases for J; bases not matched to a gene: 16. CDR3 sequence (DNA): TGCAGTGCTCCTATTACAGGGGGACTAGCGGGGCCGAGCTCCTACAATGAGCAGTTCTTC. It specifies CSAPITGGLAGPSSYNEQFF.

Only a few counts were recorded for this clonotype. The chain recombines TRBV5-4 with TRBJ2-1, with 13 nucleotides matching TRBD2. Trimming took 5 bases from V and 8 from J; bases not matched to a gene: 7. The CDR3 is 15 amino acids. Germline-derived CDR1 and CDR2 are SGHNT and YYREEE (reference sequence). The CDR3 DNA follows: TGTGCCAGCAGGGGGACTAGCGGGGATGCGGATGAGCAGTTCTTC. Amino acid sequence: CASRGTSGDADEQFF.

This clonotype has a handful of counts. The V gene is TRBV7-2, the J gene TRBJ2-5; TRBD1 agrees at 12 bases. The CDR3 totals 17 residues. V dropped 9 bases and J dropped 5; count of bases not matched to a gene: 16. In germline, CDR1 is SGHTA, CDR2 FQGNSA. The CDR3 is CASSGDRGRSRWETQYF. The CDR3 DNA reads TGTGCCAGTTCCGGGGACAGGGGGCGCAGTCGATGGGAGACCCAGTACTTC.

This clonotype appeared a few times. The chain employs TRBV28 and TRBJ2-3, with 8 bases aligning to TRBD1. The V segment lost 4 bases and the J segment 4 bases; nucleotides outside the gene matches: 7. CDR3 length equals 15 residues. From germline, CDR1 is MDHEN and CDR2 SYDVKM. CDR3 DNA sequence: TGTGCCAGCAGTTCCCGTGGACAGGGTGCAGATACGCAGTATTTT. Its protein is CASSSRGQGADTQYF.